The following is a T cell receptor beta chain sequence with its context. Its antigen is not identified. V was trimmed by 1 base and J by 1 base, leaving 14 bases between them. This CDR3 region has 16 residues. The V gene's germline CDR1 is SGHRS and CDR2 YFSETQ. These data belong to a study of T cells after posttransplantation cyclophosphamide. Profiled with immunoSEQ multiplex PCR; TCRdb holds only in-frame clones, not every one. The sample has 50,000 to 60,000 clones, 85% to 95% seen once. Study observations and caveats: TRB clonality was highly associated with recipient CMV seropositivity and reactivation. Skin or GI-infiltrating T cells shared few TRB sequences with blood.

This TCR was recovered from a young woman in good health and a related stem cell transplant donor. The chain has TRBV5-1 and TRBJ1-2; D is unresolved. Sample: PBMCs. CDR3 sequence reads: CASSLKTGRDNYGYTF. For the CDR3, the DNA is TGCGCCAGCAGCTTGAAGACGGGGAGGGATAACTATGGCTACACCTTC. Supplemented by reference TRBV5-1 and TRBJ1-2, the full variable domain reads KAGVTQTPRYLIKTRGQQVTLSCSPISGHRSVSWYQQTPGQGLQFLFEYFSETQRNKGNFPGRFSGRQFSNSRSEMNVSTLELGDSALYLCASSLKTGRDNYGYTFGSGTRLTVV.